This T cell receptor (beta chain) comes out of a study of early T cells in non-severe SARS-CoV-2 infection. Unique molecular identifiers tagged individual cDNA molecules. TCRdb re-derived calls from the 5' RACE reads in MiXCR, one entry per CDR3 protein. The sample has about 30,000 distinct CDR3 sequences; around 6.6% are singletons. Trimming cost V 5 bases and J 0 bases, with 8 bases left between them. The CDR3 runs 13 residues. The germline V gene encodes CDR1 MDHEN and CDR2 SYDVKM. In this sample, this clonotype turned up many times. The specimen sequenced was whole blood. The chain recombines TRBV28 with TRBJ2-7; no reliable D call. This clonotype was sampled from an adult who was a healthcare worker with PCR-confirmed SARS-CoV-2 infection or an uninfected control (not recorded which). CDR3 in DNA: TGTGCCAGCAGTCGGAACCCCTCCTACGAGCAGTACTTC. Translation: CASSRNPSYEQYF.